These T cell receptor beta chains were read from a single sample in a study of blood T cell repertoires in COVID-19. Using immunoSEQ multiplex PCR, the repertoire was profiled, and TCRdb retains in-frame clones only, with some absent. The sample holds 200,000 to 250,000 clones, around 85% seen once. Input material: PBMCs or T cells enriched from blood (not recorded which). These receptors all come from a woman aged 40 to 50 with acute COVID-19. Each CDR3 is given with its conserved first and last residue. Fields, in order: clone size, V gene, J gene, D gene, CDR3 DNA, CDR3 protein. A D gene is named only where the DNA matches it firmly. Clone size is stated in some rows and not others, as once, few, many or a class when expanded.

size: NA
V: TRBV10-1
J: TRBJ1-1
D: NA
DNA: TGCGCCAGCAGCTCTTACTTGGGAGTTGGGGCTTTCTTT
CDR3: CASSSYLGVGAFF

size: NA
V: TRBV10-3
J: TRBJ1-2
D: NA
DNA: TGTGCCATCAGTGACGGCAGGGATTATGGCTACACCTTC
CDR3: CAISDGRDYGYTF

size: few
V: TRBV6-1
J: TRBJ1-3
D: NA
DNA: TGTGCCAGCAGTGAACTGCGGAACACCATATATTTT
CDR3: CASSELRNTIYF

size: NA
V: TRBV2
J: TRBJ1-5
D: TRBD1
DNA: TGTGCCAGCAGGGGGGACAGGGGAAGCAATCAGCCCCAGCATTTT
CDR3: CASRGDRGSNQPQHF

size: once
V: TRBV2
J: TRBJ2-5
D: NA
DNA: TGTGCTGCAACATCCCTCCAAGAGACCCAGTACTTC
CDR3: CAATSLQETQYF

size: once
V: TRBV6-5
J: TRBJ2-3
D: NA
DNA: TGTGCCAGCAGTACATACCTCACAGATACGCAGTATTTT
CDR3: CASSTYLTDTQYF

size: NA
V: TRBV7-9
J: TRBJ1-4
D: NA
DNA: TGTGCCAGCAGCTTAGATGGAGGGGACGTTGAAAAACTGTTTTTT
CDR3: CASSLDGGDVEKLFF

size: NA
V: TRBV5-1
J: TRBJ2-1
D: TRBD2
DNA: TGCGCCAGCAGCTTGGGGGCGGGAGGCCCACGGGAGCAGTTCTTC
CDR3: CASSLGAGGPREQFF

size: NA
V: TRBV6-4
J: TRBJ2-4
D: NA
DNA: TGTGCCAGCAGTGAGTCCGGCGGGAACGGCAAAAACATTCAGTACTTC
CDR3: CASSESGGNGKNIQYF

size: NA
V: TRBV18
J: TRBJ1-1
D: NA
DNA: TGTGCCAGCTCACCTCGATCTCTTTCGGGGGGCATGAACACTGAAGCTTTCTTT
CDR3: CASSPRSLSGGMNTEAFF

size: NA
V: TRBV19
J: TRBJ1-5
D: TRBD1
DNA: TGTGCCAGTAGTATAGGACAGGGCCTTAATCAGCCCCAGCATTTT
CDR3: CASSIGQGLNQPQHF

size: NA
V: TRBV6-1
J: TRBJ2-7
D: NA
DNA: TGTGCCAGCAGTGAAGTTGAGGGAGAGGACGAGCAGTACTTC
CDR3: CASSEVEGEDEQYF

size: NA
V: TRBV7-9
J: TRBJ2-1
D: TRBD1
DNA: TGTGCCAGCAGCATTGGACAGGGGAACTACAATGAGCAGTTCTTC
CDR3: CASSIGQGNYNEQFF

size: NA
V: TRBV6-6
J: TRBJ1-5
D: NA
DNA: TGTGCCAGCAGTTACGAGAGTTATGCAGGTCAGCCCCAGCATTTT
CDR3: CASSYESYAGQPQHF

size: once
V: TRBV5-8
J: TRBJ2-7
D: TRBD1
DNA: TGTGCCAGCAGCTTGGGACAGGGCCTGTACGAGCAGTACTTC
CDR3: CASSLGQGLYEQYF

size: NA
V: TRBV19
J: TRBJ1-1
D: TRBD1
DNA: TGTGCCAGTAGCATCGACAGGGGAGGGTTAGCTTTCTTT
CDR3: CASSIDRGGLAFF

size: NA
V: TRBV15
J: TRBJ2-7
D: TRBD2
DNA: TGTGCCACCAGCCGTCGTACTAGCGGGGCCTCCTACGAGCAGTACTTC
CDR3: CATSRRTSGASYEQYF

size: NA
V: TRBV18
J: TRBJ1-6
D: TRBD1
DNA: TGTGCCAGCTCACCACAGGGGGCGGATTCACCCCTCCACTTT
CDR3: CASSPQGADSPLHF

size: few
V: TRBV9
J: TRBJ1-1
D: NA
DNA: TGTGCCCAACAGCAGCCCCCCCCACCCGGTTCCAGCACTGAAGCTTTCTTT
CDR3: CAQQQPPPPGSSTEAFF

size: NA
V: TRBV9
J: TRBJ2-3
D: TRBD2
DNA: TGTGCCAGCAGCAACCCCCAGCGGGGGGCTAGCACAGATACGCAGTATTTT
CDR3: CASSNPQRGASTDTQYF

size: NA
V: TRBV30
J: TRBJ1-2
D: NA
DNA: TGTGCCTGGGCCAGACAGCCTAACTATGGCTACACCTTC
CDR3: CAWARQPNYGYTF

size: NA
V: TRBV11-2
J: TRBJ2-7
D: TRBD1
DNA: TGTGCCAGCAGCCAGAGCGGGACAGGGGCGCGCGAGCAGTACTTC
CDR3: CASSQSGTGAREQYF

size: NA
V: TRBV18
J: TRBJ2-5
D: TRBD1
DNA: TGTGCCAGCTCACCTCGGGGACAGGGGGCTGTAGAGACCCAGTACTTC
CDR3: CASSPRGQGAVETQYF

size: NA
V: TRBV19
J: TRBJ2-1
D: TRBD1
DNA: TGTGCCAGTAGTATGGGAGACAGGGCCTTTTACAATGAGCAGTTCTTC
CDR3: CASSMGDRAFYNEQFF

size: NA
V: TRBV7-9
J: TRBJ1-4
D: NA
DNA: TGTGCCAGCAGCTCCAACACTTACTCAGGTGAAAAACTGTTTTTT
CDR3: CASSSNTYSGEKLFF

size: NA
V: TRBV6-5
J: TRBJ2-1
D: NA
DNA: TGTGCCAGCAGTTACTCGCCAGGGAATGAGCAGTTCTTC
CDR3: CASSYSPGNEQFF

size: NA
V: TRBV27
J: TRBJ2-3
D: TRBD2
DNA: TGTGCCAGCCTTGGTCGACTAGCGGTCTCGAATACGCAGTATTTT
CDR3: CASLGRLAVSNTQYF

size: NA
V: TRBV15
J: TRBJ1-3
D: NA
DNA: TGTGCCACCAGCAGGGATAGCGGAAACACCATATATTTT
CDR3: CATSRDSGNTIYF

size: NA
V: TRBV20-1
J: TRBJ2-7
D: NA
DNA: TGCAGTGCTAGTCCCAGGGTGAGGCCCTACGAGCAGTACTTC
CDR3: CSASPRVRPYEQYF

size: NA
V: TRBV3-1/TRBV3-2
J: TRBJ1-2
D: TRBD1
DNA: TGTGCCAGCGGGACAGGGCCCGCTAACTATGGCTACACCTTC
CDR3: CASGTGPANYGYTF

size: NA
V: TRBV27
J: TRBJ1-4
D: TRBD1
DNA: TGTGCCAGCAGTTTACTCGGACAGGCGGGGTCCGAAAAACTGTTTTTT
CDR3: CASSLLGQAGSEKLFF

size: NA
V: TRBV5-4
J: TRBJ1-2
D: NA
DNA: TGTGCCAGCAGCTTGGCCCAGGGTTTTGGCTACACCTTC
CDR3: CASSLAQGFGYTF

size: many
V: TRBV7-3
J: TRBJ2-5
D: NA
DNA: TGTGCCAGCAGCGCCGGTCCTCAAGAGACCCAGTACTTC
CDR3: CASSAGPQETQYF

size: once
V: TRBV10-3
J: TRBJ2-7
D: TRBD2
DNA: TGTGCCATCAGTGTACCTCGGACTAGCGGGACCTACGAGCAGTACTTC
CDR3: CAISVPRTSGTYEQYF

size: NA
V: TRBV5-4
J: TRBJ2-3
D: NA
DNA: TGTGCCAGCAGCCTGGACTTTGGCACAGATACGCAGTATTTT
CDR3: CASSLDFGTDTQYF

size: NA
V: TRBV7-9
J: TRBJ2-5
D: NA
DNA: TGTGCCAGCAGCGAGACAGGCTCCGAAGAGACCCAGTACTTC
CDR3: CASSETGSEETQYF

size: NA
V: TRBV6-6
J: TRBJ1-2
D: NA
DNA: TGTGCCAGCAGTTTTTTACAGGGTATGAACTATGGCTACACCTTC
CDR3: CASSFLQGMNYGYTF

size: NA
V: TRBV21-1
J: TRBJ2-3
D: NA
DNA: TGTGCCAGCCCGGGACAGGGCACAGATACGCAGTATTTT
CDR3: CASPGQGTDTQYF

size: NA
V: TRBV24-1
J: TRBJ2-1
D: TRBD2
DNA: TGTGCCACCAGTGACAATGCACTAGCGGGACACAATGAGCAGTTCTTC
CDR3: CATSDNALAGHNEQFF

size: NA
V: TRBV18
J: TRBJ2-5
D: NA
DNA: TGTGCCAGCTCACCTAAACAGCCCCCGGCGACCCAGTACTTC
CDR3: CASSPKQPPATQYF

size: NA
V: TRBV7-2
J: TRBJ1-6
D: NA
DNA: TGTGCCAGCAGCTTAGGGGGCATCTATAATTCACCCCTCCACTTT
CDR3: CASSLGGIYNSPLHF

size: NA
V: TRBV24-1
J: TRBJ2-2
D: NA
DNA: TGTGCCACCAAATCCGGGTCAACGAACACCGGGGAGCTGTTTTTT
CDR3: CATKSGSTNTGELFF

size: NA
V: TRBV18
J: TRBJ2-2
D: NA
DNA: TGTGCCAGCTCACAAACGACCGGGTCTAGGGGCGCCGGGGAGCTGTTTTTT
CDR3: CASSQTTGSRGAGELFF

size: NA
V: TRBV10-3
J: TRBJ2-4
D: TRBD1
DNA: TGTGCCATCAGTGAGTCAGAGGGCAGGGGGCCTAAAAACATTCAGTACTTC
CDR3: CAISESEGRGPKNIQYF

size: once
V: TRBV4-1
J: TRBJ2-3
D: NA
DNA: TGCGCCAGCAGCCAAGGCTTTGGCCCCCCCCCAGATACGCAGTATTTT
CDR3: CASSQGFGPPPDTQYF

size: once
V: TRBV6-5
J: TRBJ2-2
D: TRBD1
DNA: TGTGCCAGCAGCCGGGACAGCAACACCGGGGAGCTGTTTTTT
CDR3: CASSRDSNTGELFF

size: NA
V: TRBV15
J: TRBJ1-1
D: TRBD1
DNA: TGTGCCACCAGCAGTCCCAGGGGGAGGATGAACACTGAAGCTTTCTTT
CDR3: CATSSPRGRMNTEAFF

size: NA
V: TRBV5-6
J: TRBJ1-1
D: NA
DNA: TGTGCCAGCAGCTTGAGGACGTGGACAGTTTCGAACACTGAAGCTTTCTTT
CDR3: CASSLRTWTVSNTEAFF

size: NA
V: TRBV30
J: TRBJ2-5
D: NA
DNA: TGTGCCTGGAGTACAGGGCACCAAGAGACCCAGTACTTC
CDR3: CAWSTGHQETQYF

size: NA
V: TRBV2
J: TRBJ2-2
D: NA
DNA: TGTGCCAGCAGTGATTTTCGCGGGGCCTCGAACACCGGGGAGCTGTTTTTT
CDR3: CASSDFRGASNTGELFF

size: few
V: TRBV11-3
J: TRBJ2-1
D: NA
DNA: TGTGCCAGCAGCCAGGGTGCCTACAATGAGCAGTTCTTC
CDR3: CASSQGAYNEQFF

size: few
V: TRBV6-5
J: TRBJ2-1
D: NA
DNA: TGTGCCAGCAGGGACGGCGGGTCCTACAATGAGCAGTTCTTC
CDR3: CASRDGGSYNEQFF

size: NA
V: TRBV7-8
J: TRBJ1-2
D: TRBD1
DNA: TGTGCCAGCAGCTTAGTGCGGCAGGGGGGTGGCTACACCTTC
CDR3: CASSLVRQGGGYTF

size: NA
V: TRBV19
J: TRBJ1-5
D: NA
DNA: TGTGCCAGTAGGCAGGGCCATCAGCCCCAGCATTTT
CDR3: CASRQGHQPQHF

size: NA
V: TRBV30
J: TRBJ2-1
D: TRBD2
DNA: TGTGCCTGGAGTGCCGTTCTAGCGGGGAGCTACAATGAGCAGTTCTTC
CDR3: CAWSAVLAGSYNEQFF

size: NA
V: TRBV20-1
J: TRBJ2-3
D: TRBD2
DNA: TGCAGTGCTAATGACTTGGGACTAGCGGGAGGGCAAGATACGCAGTATTTT
CDR3: CSANDLGLAGGQDTQYF

size: NA
V: TRBV4-1
J: TRBJ2-1
D: TRBD2
DNA: TGCGCCAGCAGCCAAGGGCCCTGGCTAGCGGCTGAGCAGTTCTTC
CDR3: CASSQGPWLAAEQFF

size: NA
V: TRBV30
J: TRBJ2-7
D: TRBD1
DNA: TGTGCCTGGAGTGTGAGGGGGCCCTACGAGCAGTACTTC
CDR3: CAWSVRGPYEQYF

size: NA
V: TRBV5-1
J: TRBJ2-5
D: TRBD1
DNA: TGCGCCAGCAGCTGGACAGGGGGCGGAGAGACCCAGTACTTC
CDR3: CASSWTGGGETQYF